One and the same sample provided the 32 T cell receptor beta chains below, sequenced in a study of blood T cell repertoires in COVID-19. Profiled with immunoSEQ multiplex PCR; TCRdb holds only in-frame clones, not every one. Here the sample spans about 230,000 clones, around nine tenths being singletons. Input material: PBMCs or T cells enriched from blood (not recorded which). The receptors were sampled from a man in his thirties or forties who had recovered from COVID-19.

The CDR3 here is CASSTRQSNPLHF. The CDR3 DNA reads TGTGCCAGCAGCACACGCCAAAGTAATCCCCTCCACTTT. The rearrangement uses TRBV7-9 and TRBJ1-6; D remains ambiguous. Germline CDR1 SEHNR, CDR2 FQNEAQ (reference sequence). This CDR3 comprises 13 residues. The V gene lost 5 bases and the J gene lost 13 bases, with 15 bases spanning the gap.

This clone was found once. CDR3 nucleotides: TGTGCCAGCAGCTTACGAGAGAATCTGAATTCACCCCTCCACTTT. This sequence encodes CASSLRENLNSPLHF. The chain employs TRBV11-2 and TRBJ1-6; D is ambiguous. Germline CDR1 and CDR2: SGHAT and FQNNGV. Trimming stripped 2 bases from V and 7 bases from J, with 12 bases between. This CDR3 has 15 residues.

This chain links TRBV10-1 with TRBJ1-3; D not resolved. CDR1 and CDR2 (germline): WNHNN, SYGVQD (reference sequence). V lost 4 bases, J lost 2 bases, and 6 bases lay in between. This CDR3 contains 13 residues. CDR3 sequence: CASSGGAGNTIYF. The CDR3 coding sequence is TGCGCCAGCAGTGGCGGGGCTGGAAACACCATATATTTT.

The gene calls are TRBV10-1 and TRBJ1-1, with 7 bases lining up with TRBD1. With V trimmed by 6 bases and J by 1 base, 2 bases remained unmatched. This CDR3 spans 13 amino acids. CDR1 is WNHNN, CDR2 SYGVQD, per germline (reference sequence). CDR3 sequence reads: CASRNRGNTEAFF. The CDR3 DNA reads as TGCGCCAGCAGAAACAGGGGGAACACTGAAGCTTTCTTT.

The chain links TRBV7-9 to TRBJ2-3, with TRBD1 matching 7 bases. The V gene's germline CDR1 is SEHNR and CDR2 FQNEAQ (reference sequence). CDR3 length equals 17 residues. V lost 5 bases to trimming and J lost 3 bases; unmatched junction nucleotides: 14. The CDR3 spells CASSVRIRDRITDTQYF. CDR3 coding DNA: TGTGCCAGCAGCGTCCGCATCCGGGACAGAATTACAGATACGCAGTATTTT. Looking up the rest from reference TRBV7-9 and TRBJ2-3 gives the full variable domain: DTGVSQNPRHKITKRGQNVTFRCDPISEHNRLYWYRQTLGQGPEFLTYFQNEAQLEKSRLLSDRFSAERPKGSFSTLEIQRTEQGDSAMYLCASSVRIRDRITDTQYFGPGTRLTVL.

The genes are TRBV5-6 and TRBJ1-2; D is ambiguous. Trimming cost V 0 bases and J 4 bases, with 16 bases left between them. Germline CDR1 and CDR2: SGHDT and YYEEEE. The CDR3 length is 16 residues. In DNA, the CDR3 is TGTGCCAGCAGCTTGGTAGCTGTGGCCATTGCCTATGGCTACACCTTC. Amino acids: CASSLVAVAIAYGYTF.

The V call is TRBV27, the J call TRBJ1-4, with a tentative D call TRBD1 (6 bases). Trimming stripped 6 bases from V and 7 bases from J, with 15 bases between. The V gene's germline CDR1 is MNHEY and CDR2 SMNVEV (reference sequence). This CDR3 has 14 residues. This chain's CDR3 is CASRTGTPSEKLFF. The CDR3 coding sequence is TGTGCCAGCAGAACCGGGACACCCAGTGAAAAACTGTTTTTT.

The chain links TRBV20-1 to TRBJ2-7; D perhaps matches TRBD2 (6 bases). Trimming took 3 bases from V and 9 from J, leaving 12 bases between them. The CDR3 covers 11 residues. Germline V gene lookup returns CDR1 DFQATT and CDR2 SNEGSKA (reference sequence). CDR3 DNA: TGCAGTGCTAGGGGGGGACCTCCGCAGTACTTC. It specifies CSARGGPPQYF.

Here the CDR3 DNA reads TGTGCCTGGAGTATTTTAGGGGGCACTGAAGCTTTCTTT. Its protein product is CAWSILGGTEAFF. The chain combines TRBV30 with TRBJ1-1, with a weak D call TRBD1 (6 bases). Trimming removed 2 bases at V and 4 bases at J, with 11 bases between. The CDR3 contains 13 residues. Germline lookup yields CDR1 GTSNPN and CDR2 SVGIG (reference sequence).

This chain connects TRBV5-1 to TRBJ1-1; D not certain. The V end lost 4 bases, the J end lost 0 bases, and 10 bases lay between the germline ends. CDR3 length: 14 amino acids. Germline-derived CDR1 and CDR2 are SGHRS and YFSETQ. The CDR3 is CASSPEALNTEAFF. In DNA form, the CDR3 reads TGCGCCAGCAGCCCAGAGGCCCTGAACACTGAAGCTTTCTTT. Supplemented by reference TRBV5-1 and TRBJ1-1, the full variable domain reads KAGVTQTPRYLIKTRGQQVTLSCSPISGHRSVSWYQQTPGQGLQFLFEYFSETQRNKGNFPGRFSGRQFSNSRSEMNVSTLELGDSALYLCASSPEALNTEAFFGQGTRLTVV.

The chain's CDR3 is CASSSGGSSNQPQHF. In DNA, the CDR3 is TGTGCCAGCAGCTCAGGGGGTAGTAGCAATCAGCCCCAGCATTTT. V usage is TRBV7-2 and J usage is TRBJ1-5; TRBD1 matches at 7 bases. The junction had 3 bases not matched to a gene; V was cut back by 4 bases and J by 0 bases. CDR1 and CDR2 from the germline V gene are SGHTA and FQGNSA. The CDR3 is 15 amino acids.

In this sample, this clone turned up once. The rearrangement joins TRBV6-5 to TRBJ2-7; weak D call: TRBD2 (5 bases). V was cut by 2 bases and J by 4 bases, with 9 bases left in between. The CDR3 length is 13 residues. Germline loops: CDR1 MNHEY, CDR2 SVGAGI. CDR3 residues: CASSYPGGYEQYF. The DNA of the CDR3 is TGTGCCAGCAGTTACCCTGGCGGGTACGAGCAGTACTTC.

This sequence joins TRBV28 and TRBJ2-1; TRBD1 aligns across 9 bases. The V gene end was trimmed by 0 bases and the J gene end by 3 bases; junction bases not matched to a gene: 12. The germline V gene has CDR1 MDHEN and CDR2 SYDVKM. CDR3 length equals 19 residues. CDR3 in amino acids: CASSLWRLTGGPNYNEQFF. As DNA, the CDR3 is TGTGCCAGCAGTTTATGGCGTCTGACAGGGGGTCCGAACTACAATGAGCAGTTCTTC.

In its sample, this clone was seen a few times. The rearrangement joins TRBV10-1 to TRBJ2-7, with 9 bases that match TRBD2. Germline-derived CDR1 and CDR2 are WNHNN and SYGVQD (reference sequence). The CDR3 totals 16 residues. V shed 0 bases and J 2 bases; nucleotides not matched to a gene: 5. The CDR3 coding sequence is TGCGCCAGCAGTGAGTCGAGGCTAGCGGGAACCTACGAGCAGTACTTC. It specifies CASSESRLAGTYEQYF.

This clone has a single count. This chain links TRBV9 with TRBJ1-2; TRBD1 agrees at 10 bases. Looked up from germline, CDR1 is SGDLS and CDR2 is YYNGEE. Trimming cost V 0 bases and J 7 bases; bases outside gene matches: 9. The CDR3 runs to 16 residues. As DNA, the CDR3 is TGTGCCAGCAGCGTAGAAGGACAGGGGGTAGGGACTGGCTACACCTTC. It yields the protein CASSVEGQGVGTGYTF.

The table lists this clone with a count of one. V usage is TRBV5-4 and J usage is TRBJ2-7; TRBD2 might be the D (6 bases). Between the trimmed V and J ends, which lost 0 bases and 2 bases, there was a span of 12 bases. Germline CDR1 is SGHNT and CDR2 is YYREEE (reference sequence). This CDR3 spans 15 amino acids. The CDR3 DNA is TGTGCCAGCAGCTTGGGGGCTAGCGCAACCTACGAGCAGTACTTC. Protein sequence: CASSLGASATYEQYF.

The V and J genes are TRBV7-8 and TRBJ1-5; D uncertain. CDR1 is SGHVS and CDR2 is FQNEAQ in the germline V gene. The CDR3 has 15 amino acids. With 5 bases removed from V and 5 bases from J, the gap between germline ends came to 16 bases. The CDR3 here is CASSRLRESDQPQHF. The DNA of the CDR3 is TGTGCCAGCAGCCGACTCCGGGAGTCCGATCAGCCCCAGCATTTT. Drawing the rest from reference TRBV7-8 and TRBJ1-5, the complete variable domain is GAGVSQSPRYKVAKRGQDVALRCDPISGHVSLFWYQQALGQGPEFLTYFQNEAQLDKSGLPSDRFFAERPEGSVSTLKIQRTQQEDSAVYLCASSRLRESDQPQHFGDGTRLSIL.

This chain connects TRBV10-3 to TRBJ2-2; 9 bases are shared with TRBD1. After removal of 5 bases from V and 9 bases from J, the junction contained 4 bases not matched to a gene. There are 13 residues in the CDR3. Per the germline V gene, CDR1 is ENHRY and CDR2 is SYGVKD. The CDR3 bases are TGTGCCATCAGTCCTACAGGGGGCCGGGAGCTGTTTTTT. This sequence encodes CAISPTGGRELFF.

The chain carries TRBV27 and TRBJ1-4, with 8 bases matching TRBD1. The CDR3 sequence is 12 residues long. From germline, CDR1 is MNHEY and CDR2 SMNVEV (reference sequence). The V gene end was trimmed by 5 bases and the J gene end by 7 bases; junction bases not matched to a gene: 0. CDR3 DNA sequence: TGTGCCAGCAGTACAGGGGGTGAAAAACTGTTTTTT. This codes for CASSTGGEKLFF.

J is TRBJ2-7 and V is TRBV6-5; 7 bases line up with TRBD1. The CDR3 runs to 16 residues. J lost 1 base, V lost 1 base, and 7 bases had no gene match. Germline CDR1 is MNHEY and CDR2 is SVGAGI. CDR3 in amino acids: CASSYYGTALSYEQYF. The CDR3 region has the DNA TGTGCCAGCAGTTACTACGGGACAGCTCTTTCCTACGAGCAGTACTTC.

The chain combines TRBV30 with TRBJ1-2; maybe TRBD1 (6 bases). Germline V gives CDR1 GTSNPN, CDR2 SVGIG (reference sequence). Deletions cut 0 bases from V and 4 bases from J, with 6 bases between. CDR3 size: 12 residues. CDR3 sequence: CAWSVQGYGYTF. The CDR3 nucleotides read TGTGCCTGGAGTGTACAGGGCTATGGCTACACCTTC. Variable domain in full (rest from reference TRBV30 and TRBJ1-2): SQTIHQWPATLVQPVGSPLSLECTVEGTSNPNLYWYRQAAGRGLQLLFYSVGIGQISSEVPQNLSASRPQDRQFILSSKKLLLSDSGFYLCAWSVQGYGYTFGSGTRLTVV.

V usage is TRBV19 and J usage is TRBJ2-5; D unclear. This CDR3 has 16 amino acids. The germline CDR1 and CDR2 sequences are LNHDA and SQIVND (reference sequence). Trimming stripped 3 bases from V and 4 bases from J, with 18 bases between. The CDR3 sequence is CASSISGRRIGETQYF. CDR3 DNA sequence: TGTGCCAGTAGTATCTCTGGGCGACGGATCGGAGAGACCCAGTACTTC.

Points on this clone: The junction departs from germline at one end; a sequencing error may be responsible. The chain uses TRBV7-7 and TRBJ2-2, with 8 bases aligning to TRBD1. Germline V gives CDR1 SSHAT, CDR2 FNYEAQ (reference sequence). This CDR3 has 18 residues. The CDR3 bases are TGTGCTAGCAGCTTAAGCTCGGACAGGGCGCGGTACACCGGGGAGCTGTTTTTT. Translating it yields CASSLSSDRARYTGELFF.

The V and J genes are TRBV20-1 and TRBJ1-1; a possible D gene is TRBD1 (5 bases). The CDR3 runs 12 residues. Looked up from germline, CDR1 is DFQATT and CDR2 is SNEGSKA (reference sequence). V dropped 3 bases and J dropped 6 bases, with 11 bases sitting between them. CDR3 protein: CSASWGQPEAFF. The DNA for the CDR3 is TGCAGTGCTAGTTGGGGCCAACCTGAAGCTTTCTTT.

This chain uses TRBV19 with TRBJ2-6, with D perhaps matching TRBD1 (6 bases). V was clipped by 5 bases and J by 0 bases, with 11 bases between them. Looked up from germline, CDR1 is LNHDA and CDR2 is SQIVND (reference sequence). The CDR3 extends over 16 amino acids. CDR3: CASSVGQFSGANVLTF. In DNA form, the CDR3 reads TGTGCCAGTAGTGTCGGACAGTTCTCTGGGGCCAACGTCCTGACTTTC.

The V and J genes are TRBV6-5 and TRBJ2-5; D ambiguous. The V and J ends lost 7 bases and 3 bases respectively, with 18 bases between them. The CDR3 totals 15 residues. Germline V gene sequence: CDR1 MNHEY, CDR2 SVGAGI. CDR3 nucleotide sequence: TGTGCCAGCACGTGGCTACAACCAGGCAAAGAGACCCAGTACTTC. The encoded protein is CASTWLQPGKETQYF.

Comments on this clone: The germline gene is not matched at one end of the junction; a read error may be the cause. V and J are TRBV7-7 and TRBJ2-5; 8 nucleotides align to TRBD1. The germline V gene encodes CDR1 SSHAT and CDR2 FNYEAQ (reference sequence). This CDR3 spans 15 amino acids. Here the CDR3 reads CASSSWTGIGETQYF. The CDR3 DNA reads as TGTGCTAGCAGCAGCTGGACAGGGATAGGGGAGACCCAGTACTTC.

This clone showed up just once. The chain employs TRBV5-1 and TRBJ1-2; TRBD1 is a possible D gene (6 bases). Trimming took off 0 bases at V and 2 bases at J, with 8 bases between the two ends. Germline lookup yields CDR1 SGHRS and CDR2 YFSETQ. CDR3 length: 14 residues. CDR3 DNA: TGCGCCAGCAGCTTGGAGGGGGTAAACTATGGCTACACCTTC. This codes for CASSLEGVNYGYTF.

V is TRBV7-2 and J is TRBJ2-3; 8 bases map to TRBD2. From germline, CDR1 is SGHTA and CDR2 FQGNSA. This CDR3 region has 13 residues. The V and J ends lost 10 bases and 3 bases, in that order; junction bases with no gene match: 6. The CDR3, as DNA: TGTGCCACGGGGGGGGCCGGGACAGATACGCAGTATTTT. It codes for CATGGAGTDTQYF.

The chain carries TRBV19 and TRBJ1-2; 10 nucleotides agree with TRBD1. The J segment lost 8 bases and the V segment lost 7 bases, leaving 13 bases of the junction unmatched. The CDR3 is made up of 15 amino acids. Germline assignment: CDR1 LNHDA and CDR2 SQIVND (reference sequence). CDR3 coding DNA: TGTGCCAGTACCCCCCAGGACAGGGGGTTCGGGGGCTACACCTTC. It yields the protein CASTPQDRGFGGYTF.

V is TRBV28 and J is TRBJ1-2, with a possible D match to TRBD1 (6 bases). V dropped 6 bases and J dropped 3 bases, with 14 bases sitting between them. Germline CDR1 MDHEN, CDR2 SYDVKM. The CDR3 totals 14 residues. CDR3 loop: CASRESGAHYGYTF. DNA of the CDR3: TGTGCCAGCAGGGAGTCAGGGGCCCACTATGGCTACACCTTC.

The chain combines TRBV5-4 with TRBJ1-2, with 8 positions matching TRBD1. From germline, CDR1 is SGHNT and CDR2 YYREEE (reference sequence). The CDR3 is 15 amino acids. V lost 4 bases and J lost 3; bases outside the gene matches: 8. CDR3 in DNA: TGTGCCAGCAGCCAGAGGGACAGGTTGTACTATGGCTACACCTTC. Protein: CASSQRDRLYYGYTF.